One TCR beta chain is described in this entry. Its cognate antigen is unknown. This entry is derived from a study of beta chain features in type 1 diabetes. Findings and caveats of the study: In every one of the four CD4+ subsets, TCRB CDR3s were moderately but significantly shorter in Type 1 diabetes patients.

The isolated RNA, all of it, was reverse transcribed, so expressed TCRB transcripts were what got sequenced. The protocol was immunoSEQ multiplex PCR, while the TCRdb copy is restricted to in-frame clones and leaves out a portion. Among 600,000 to 700,000 clones listed, roughly 12% were seen once. Trimming stripped 6 bases from V and 3 bases from J, with 13 bases between. This CDR3 contains 13 residues. Germline loops: CDR1 SGHKS, CDR2 YYEKEE (reference sequence). It was one heparinised blood draw, averaging around 120 mL, that each donor gave. This sequence was found in a man in his late teens or twenties with type 1 diabetes. Sequencing was done on a sample of naive CD4+ T cells from blood. The chain uses TRBV5-5 and TRBJ2-7, with D hard to call. This CDR3 reads CASTSPFDYEQYF. CDR3 nucleotides: TGTGCCAGCACCTCCCCTTTCGACTACGAGCAGTACTTC.